This T cell receptor (beta chain) was found in a study of T cells after yellow fever vaccination. Findings and limits, study-wide: Clonotype sharing between CD4 and CD8 compartments was small.

Germline V lookup: CDR1 SNHLY, CDR2 FYNNEI. The ends were cut back, 4 bases at V and 6 bases at J, with 9 bases in the middle. CDR3 size: 13 residues. TCRdb called the 5' RACE reads again in MiXCR, with one record for every CDR3 protein. This table has about 330,000 distinct CDR3 sequences, over 3.5% appearing once. This clonotype was seen at least ten times. Its specificity is not known. Sequenced material: PBMCs, taken 5 days after the yellow fever booster vaccination. The chain links TRBV2 to TRBJ2-2; D call uncertain. This TCR came from a man younger than 35 who received the YFV17D yellow fever vaccine. CDR3 sequence reads: CASSAELAGELFF. The CDR3 DNA reads as TGTGCCAGCAGTGCCGAATTGGCCGGGGAGCTGTTTTTT.